Listed here are 10 T cell receptor beta chains from one sample, sequenced in a study of vaccination and CD4 T cells after COVID-19. Their recognized antigens are unknown. As for treatment: approximately 10-day PBMC culture with coronavirus spike peptide pools or control peptides (ViraFEST assay). Sequencing of DNA taken from cultured CD4+ T cells relied on the Oncomine TCR Beta short-read assay. Using its own MiXCR run on the PCR reads, TCRdb lists one record per CDR3 protein. The table records about 8,900 distinct CDR3 sequences, around 64% of them present only once. The sample comprised CD4+ T cells from blood, cultured in vitro. The receptor source for this set is a human donor who had recovered from COVID-19.

V gene TRBV7-9 combines with J gene TRBJ1-1, with D unclear. CDR1 and CDR2 from the germline V gene are SEHNR and FQNEAQ (reference sequence). The CDR3 has 14 residues. The V end was cut by 1 base, the J end by 1 base, with 7 bases between. The CDR3 loop reads CASSLEVGNTEAFF. The CDR3 DNA is TGTGCCAGCAGCTTAGAAGTCGGGAACACTGAAGCTTTCTTT.

A few counts support this clonotype. The junction departs from germline at one end; a sequencing error may be responsible. V is TRBV10-3 and J is TRBJ2-3, with D perhaps TRBD2 (5 bases). CDR3 size: 16 residues. Germline CDR1 ENHRY, CDR2 SYGVKD. CDR3 bases: TGTGCCAGCAGTTACTCGTCCGGGGTGAGCACAGATACGCAGTATTTT. Its protein is CASSYSSGVSTDTQYF.

The rearrangement links TRBV7-2 to TRBJ2-7; TRBD1 might be the D (5 bases). Trimming removed 6 bases from V and 2 bases from J, with 14 bases in between. In germline, CDR1 is SGHTA, CDR2 FQGNSA. This CDR3 has 14 amino acids. The CDR3 protein is CASSLMPGPYEQYF. The CDR3 nucleotides read TGTGCCAGCAGTCTTATGCCAGGGCCCTACGAGCAGTACTTC.

This rearrangement joins TRBV7-2 to TRBJ2-7; TRBD1 agrees at 8 bases. The germline CDR1 and CDR2 sequences are SGHTA and FQGNSA. The V segment lost 5 bases and the J segment 0 bases; nucleotides outside the gene matches: 6. The length of the CDR3 is 15 residues. CDR3 protein: CASSPQGALSYEQYF. The CDR3 DNA sequence: TGTGCCAGCAGCCCCCAGGGGGCCCTCTCCTACGAGCAGTACTTC.

This clonotype appeared a few times. CDR3 sequence (DNA): TGTGCCAGCAGTGAAGTCAACAGGGTTCCTGGTGAGCAGTACTTC. Protein: CASSEVNRVPGEQYF. The gene calls are TRBV6-1 and TRBJ2-7; D possibly corresponds to TRBD1 (6 bases). Germline CDR1 is MNHNS and CDR2 is SASEGT. V gave up 1 base and J gave up 7 bases, with 17 bases separating them. The CDR3 consists of 15 residues.

The chain employs TRBV7-2 and TRBJ1-1; D remains ambiguous. The length of the CDR3 is 14 residues. In germline, CDR1 is SGHTA, CDR2 FQGNSA. V was shortened by 6 bases and J by 0 bases, with 11 bases between the two germline ends. This CDR3 is CASRTSLMNTEAFF. Written as DNA, the CDR3 is TGTGCCAGCAGAACTTCGCTTATGAACACTGAAGCTTTCTTT.

The chain has TRBV7-9 and TRBJ2-7; tentatively, D is TRBD1 or TRBD2 (5 bases each). The germline V and J ends were trimmed by 9 bases and 6 bases, with 12 bases remaining between them. Germline V gives CDR1 SEHNR, CDR2 FQNEAQ (reference sequence). The CDR3 has 11 amino acids. The CDR3 here is CASSAGFEQYF. CDR3 bases: TGTGCCAGTAGCGCAGGGTTCGAGCAGTACTTC.

In this sample, this clonotype turned up once. This chain's CDR3 is CASSLATDTEAFF. Written as DNA, the CDR3 is TGTGCCAGCAGCTTGGCCACGGACACTGAAGCTTTCTTT. The gene calls are TRBV5-4 and TRBJ1-1; no definite D call. Trimming took off 0 bases at V and 3 bases at J, with 6 bases between the two ends. Germline lookup yields CDR1 SGHNT and CDR2 YYREEE (reference sequence). The CDR3 covers 13 residues.

This clonotype turned up a few times. The chain carries TRBV27 and TRBJ1-6; D unresolved. This CDR3 has 13 residues. Trimming pared 5 bases from V and 0 bases from J, leaving 2 bases between. Germline loops: CDR1 MNHEY, CDR2 SMNVEV (reference sequence). CDR3 region: CASSSSYNSPLHF. In DNA, the CDR3 is TGTGCCAGCAGTAGCTCCTATAATTCACCCCTCCACTTT.

The chain links TRBV11-3 to TRBJ1-6; no firm D call. This CDR3 contains 14 residues. Trimming removed 2 bases from V and 10 bases from J, with 12 bases in between. Germline V gene data show CDR1 as SGHNT and CDR2 as YENEEA. This CDR3 reads CASSLPGQFSPLHF. The CDR3 bases are TGTGCCAGCAGCTTACCTGGCCAATTCTCACCCCTCCACTTT.